These 27 T cell receptor beta chains share one sample of origin, sequenced in a study of blood T cells in healthy people across ages. Alongside a J-beta primer mix, a sample-barcoded 5' primer served in a second PCR lasting roughly 7 to 11 cycles. TCRdb used MiXCR to reprocess the 5' RACE reads, holding one entry per CDR3 protein. The sample consists of about 590,000 distinct CDR3 sequences, approximately 30% of them appearing once. The sequenced material came from blood. The receptors were sampled from an elderly woman in good health.

The V call is TRBV2, the J call TRBJ2-5; the D gene is possibly TRBD1 (5 bases). Judging by the DNA end, TRBJ2-7 fits better; the J call may be wrong. The CDR3 sequence is 13 residues long. Germline V gives CDR1 SNHLY, CDR2 FYNNEI. CDR3 coding DNA: TGTGCCAGCAGTGGGGGCGAGCGCGGCGAGCAGTACTTC. It is translated as CASSGGERGEQYF.

Concerning this clonotype itself: Compared with germline, one end of the junction differs, possibly owing to a read error. CDR3 amino acids: CASSPPGASVWEQVF. In DNA form, the CDR3 reads TGTGCCAGCAGCCCCCCCGGGGCTAGCGTCTGGGAGCAGGTCTTC. The chain carries TRBV3-1 and TRBJ2-1; D possibly corresponds to TRBD2 (6 bases). Germline V lookup: CDR1 LGHDT, CDR2 YNNKEL (reference sequence). The CDR3 totals 15 residues.

This clonotype was seen ten or more times. J is TRBJ2-1 and V is TRBV14; TRBD2 matches at 8 bases. CDR1 and CDR2 from the germline V gene are SGHDN and FVKESK. With 0 bases clipped from V and 7 bases from J, the junction kept 5 bases outside the gene matches. This CDR3 region has 15 residues. CDR3 nucleotide sequence: TGTGCCAGCAGCCAAGAAGTCGGGAGGGTTAATGAGCAGTTCTTC. This encodes CASSQEVGRVNEQFF.

Many counts were recorded for this clonotype. The chain couples TRBV6-5 to TRBJ2-3, with 7 bases fitting TRBD2. This CDR3 comprises 16 residues. Germline lookup yields CDR1 MNHEY and CDR2 SVGAGI. J lost 2 bases, V lost 6 bases, and 11 bases had no gene match. The CDR3, as DNA: TGTGCCAGCAGCCGGAAGCGGGGCCATAACACAGATACGCAGTATTTT. Translating it yields CASSRKRGHNTDTQYF.

This clonotype has ten or more counts. This chain links TRBV6-5 with TRBJ2-5; the match to TRBD2 covers 8 bases. CDR1 MNHEY and CDR2 SVGAGI come from the germline V gene. With 8 bases clipped from V and 2 bases from J, the junction kept 10 bases outside the gene matches. This CDR3 is 15 amino acids long. The CDR3 nucleotides read TGTGCCAGCCGGGAAGCGGGGGCACCACAAGAGACCCAGTACTTC. This codes for CASREAGAPQETQYF.

This clonotype was counted a few times. The chain is built from TRBV18 and TRBJ2-5; D perhaps matches TRBD2 (6 bases). The CDR3 loop spans 13 amino acids. V shed 3 bases and J shed 2 bases, with 7 bases lying between them. CDR1 is KGHSH and CDR2 is LQKENI in the germline V gene. CDR3 coding DNA: TGTGCCAGCTCACCGACTAGTCAAGAGACCCAGTACTTC. This translates into CASSPTSQETQYF.

This clonotype occurred many times. This chain uses TRBV30 with TRBJ2-1, with 13 bases lining up with TRBD2. V dropped 3 bases and J dropped 7; count of bases not matched to a gene: 6. The V gene's germline CDR1 is GTSNPN and CDR2 SVGIG (reference sequence). CDR3 length equals 15 residues. The CDR3 sequence: CAWRPRLAGGNEQFF. DNA for the CDR3: TGTGCCTGGAGACCCCGACTAGCGGGAGGTAATGAGCAGTTCTTC.

The chain combines TRBV6-2 or TRBV6-3 with TRBJ2-7; 9 nucleotides match TRBD2. CDR3 length: 17 amino acids. V lost 4 bases and J lost 6; bases outside the gene matches: 16. Germline CDR1 and CDR2: MNHEY and SVGEGT. CDR3 in amino acids: CASSSGTSLFTFLEQYF. The CDR3 nucleotides read TGTGCCAGCAGTTCCGGGACTAGCCTTTTTACCTTCCTCGAGCAGTACTTC.

The genes are TRBV2 and TRBJ2-7, with 7 bases that match TRBD1. Germline assignment: CDR1 SNHLY and CDR2 FYNNEI. Losses at the gene ends were 7 bases for V and 0 bases for J; bases not matched to a gene: 9. The CDR3 loop spans 15 amino acids. As DNA, the CDR3 is TGTGCCAGCAACTCCGGGGACAGTCACTCCTACGAGCAGTACTTC. Its protein product is CASNSGDSHSYEQYF.

This clonotype was seen many times. The rearrangement uses TRBV5-1 and TRBJ2-1; D gene uncertain. CDR3 length: 14 amino acids. Germline V gives CDR1 SGHRS, CDR2 YFSETQ. With 0 bases removed from V and 7 bases from J, the gap between germline ends came to 11 bases. CDR3 DNA: TGCGCCAGCAGCTTGGATCCCCTTAAGAATGAGCAGTTCTTC. It is translated as CASSLDPLKNEQFF.

This chain links TRBV7-2 with TRBJ2-2; 9 bases agree with TRBD1. Germline V gene lookup returns CDR1 SGHTA and CDR2 FQGNSA. This CDR3 has 17 amino acids. V was pared by 1 base and J by 5 bases, with 8 bases of the junction left unmatched. CDR3 coding DNA: TGTGCCAGCAGCTTAGTGAGGGGACAGGGTTTTACCGGGGAGCTGTTTTTT. Protein sequence: CASSLVRGQGFTGELFF. The full variable domain, its missing parts supplied by reference TRBV7-2 and TRBJ2-2, is GAGVSQSPSNKVTEKGKDVELRCDPISGHTALYWYRQSLGQGLEFLIYFQGNSAPDKSGLPSDRFSAERTGGSVSTLTIQRTQQEDSAVYLCASSLVRGQGFTGELFFGEGSRLTVL.

This clonotype occurred once. This chain links TRBV11-2 with TRBJ2-5; TRBD2 agrees at 10 bases. With 1 base clipped from V and 11 bases from J, the junction kept 10 bases outside the gene matches. Per germline, CDR1 SGHAT and CDR2 FQNNGV. This CDR3 spans 15 amino acids. The CDR3 nucleotides read TGTGCCAGCAGCTTAGCCGGACTAGCGGTACATAAGCAGTACTTC. It yields the protein CASSLAGLAVHKQYF.

In the case of this clonotype: A much larger clone differs from this one at a single base, so this may be a read error. The rearrangement uses TRBV7-9 and TRBJ1-2; possible D gene TRBD1, 5 bases. Germline-derived CDR1 and CDR2 are SEHNR and FQNEAQ (reference sequence). The CDR3 consists of 14 residues. DNA of the CDR3: TGTGTCAGCAGCCCAGGGACGGAACTTCATGGCTACACCTTC. Translated, it gives CVSSPGTELHGYTF. Filled out from reference TRBV7-9 and TRBJ1-2, the complete variable domain reads DTGVSQNPRHKITKRGQNVTFRCDPISEHNRLYWYRQTLGQGPEFLTYFQNEAQLEKSRLLSDRFSAERPKGSFSTLEIQRTEQGDSAMYLCVSSPGTELHGYTFGSGTRLTVV.

This clonotype was detected ten times or more. V usage is TRBV5-1 and J usage is TRBJ1-2; possibly TRBD1 for D (6 bases). V was shortened by 1 base and J by 4 bases, with 17 bases between the two germline ends. CDR3 size: 16 residues. Looked up from germline, CDR1 is SGHRS and CDR2 is YFSETQ. The CDR3 reads CASSLTPSQGTYGYTF. The CDR3 region has the DNA TGCGCCAGCAGCTTGACCCCTTCCCAGGGGACCTATGGCTACACCTTC.

This clonotype appeared a few times. The chain joins TRBV7-6 to TRBJ1-5; D unclear. The CDR3 loop spans 16 amino acids. V gave up 1 base and J gave up 2 bases, with 12 bases separating them. The germline V gene has CDR1 SGHVS and CDR2 FNYEAQ. The DNA of the CDR3 is TGTGCCAGCAGCTTAGGACTTGGAGAACGCAATCAGCCCCAGCATTTT. Translated, it gives CASSLGLGERNQPQHF.

This clonotype was counted between two and nine times. This could be a read error, since a much larger clone is one nucleotide away. The V gene is TRBV2, the J gene TRBJ2-1; TRBD1 agrees at 9 bases. The closer fit of TRBJ2-7 to the DNA end suggests the J call may be wrong. CDR1 is SNHLY, CDR2 FYNNEI, per germline. CDR3 length equals 17 residues. CDR3 nucleotide sequence: TGTGCCAGCAGTGGGTTTGGGACAGGGAGGTCCTACAATGAGCAGTACTTC. As protein: CASSGFGTGRSYNEQYF.

J is TRBJ1-2 and V is TRBV2; 8 positions match TRBD1. There are 13 residues in the CDR3. Germline V lookup: CDR1 SNHLY, CDR2 FYNNEI. With 7 bases clipped from V and 2 bases from J, the junction kept 3 bases outside the gene matches. In nucleotides, the CDR3 is TGTGCCAGCAAGACAGGGGAGAACTATGGCTACACCTTC. Translated: CASKTGENYGYTF.

This clonotype was seen a few times. The CDR3 region has the DNA TGCAGTGCTAGTGACCTTGAAAGCGGGGGGGCCGTCGATGAGCAGTACTTC. Protein: CSASDLESGGAVDEQYF. V gene TRBV20-1 combines with J gene TRBJ2-1; TRBD2 aligns across 10 bases. The end of the DNA fits TRBJ2-7 better, so the J call may be wrong. This CDR3 region has 17 residues. CDR1 and CDR2 (germline): DFQATT, SNEGSKA (reference sequence).

The table lists this clonotype with a count of one. The V call is TRBV4-3, the J call TRBJ2-2, with D perhaps TRBD1 (5 bases). The CDR3 has 17 residues. Germline V gene lookup returns CDR1 LGHNA and CDR2 YSLEER. Trimming pared 0 bases from V and 0 bases from J, leaving 11 bases between. CDR3 coding DNA: TGCGCCAGCAGCCAAGAGATCCCAGGGACGAACACCGGGGAGCTGTTTTTT. Protein sequence: CASSQEIPGTNTGELFF.

The table lists this clonotype with many counts. This chain connects TRBV7-3 to TRBJ2-3; TRBD1 agrees at 11 bases. Trimming removed 5 bases from V and 5 bases from J; junction bases left unmatched: 9. The CDR3 contains 16 residues. Germline V gene lookup returns CDR1 SGHTA and CDR2 FQGTGA. CDR3 in DNA: TGTGCCAGCAGCCCCCGGACAGGGGGCGTAGGAGATACGCAGTATTTT. It yields the protein CASSPRTGGVGDTQYF.

The chain is built from TRBV29-1 and TRBJ2-7; TRBD2 is a possible D gene (5 bases). V was pared by 4 bases and J by 4 bases, with 17 bases between. CDR3 length: 14 amino acids. CDR1 is SQVTM and CDR2 is ANQGSEA in the germline V gene. CDR3 sequence (DNA): TGCAGCGTTGCTGGGATAGGAGGTAGTTACGAGCAGTACTTC. It specifies CSVAGIGGSYEQYF.

Only a few counts were recorded for this clonotype. V is TRBV29-1 and J is TRBJ1-1, with 8 nucleotides matching TRBD1. V shed 4 bases and J 0 bases; nucleotides not matched to a gene: 4. The germline CDR1 and CDR2 sequences are SQVTM and ANQGSEA. The CDR3 is made up of 14 amino acids. In nucleotides, the CDR3 is TGCAGCGTTGGACAGGGGAGAATGAACACTGAAGCTTTCTTT. Amino acid sequence: CSVGQGRMNTEAFF. Looking up the rest from reference TRBV29-1 and TRBJ1-1 gives the full variable domain: SAVISQKPSRDICQRGTSLTIQCQVDSQVTMMFWYRQQPGQSLTLIATANQGSEATYESGFVIDKFPISRPNLTFSTLTVSNMSPEDSSIYLCSVGQGRMNTEAFFGQGTRLTVV.

This chain uses TRBV3-1 with TRBJ2-2; TRBD2 is a possible D gene (6 bases). This CDR3 spans 14 amino acids. Trimming took off 4 bases at V and 3 bases at J, with 9 bases between the two ends. Germline assignment: CDR1 LGHDT and CDR2 YNNKEL (reference sequence). The CDR3 DNA is TGTGCCAGCAGCCGCGGGGTCTACACCGGGGAGCTGTTTTTT. Protein product: CASSRGVYTGELFF.

This clonotype is medium-sized in the sample. V is TRBV6-5 and J is TRBJ2-3, with 7 bases identical to TRBD2. Germline values: CDR1 MNHEY, CDR2 SVGAGI. There are 16 residues in the CDR3. Losses at the gene ends were 0 bases for V and 2 bases for J; bases not matched to a gene: 5. The CDR3 is CASSYSLAVLTDTQYF. The CDR3 nucleotides are TGTGCCAGCAGTTACTCTCTAGCGGTTCTCACAGATACGCAGTATTTT.

This clonotype occurred a few times. The junction does not match germline at one end; this may be a read error. The CDR3 nucleotides are TGCGCCGGCAGCCTGGACGGCTTCACAGATACGCAGTATTTT. Its protein is CAGSLDGFTDTQYF. The V call is TRBV5-1, the J call TRBJ2-3; D is unclear. The CDR3 has 14 residues. Germline values: CDR1 SGHRS, CDR2 YFSETQ.

V is TRBV29-1 and J is TRBJ2-5; 13 bases align to TRBD2. The CDR3 runs 16 residues. CDR1 is SQVTM and CDR2 is ANQGSEA in the germline V gene. V gave up 6 bases and J gave up 2 bases; unmatched junction bases: 9. CDR3: CSVPGLAGRSQETQYF. CDR3 DNA: TGCAGCGTGCCGGGACTAGCGGGGAGGTCACAAGAGACCCAGTACTTC. Variable domain in full (rest from reference TRBV29-1 and TRBJ2-5): SAVISQKPSRDICQRGTSLTIQCQVDSQVTMMFWYRQQPGQSLTLIATANQGSEATYESGFVIDKFPISRPNLTFSTLTVSNMSPEDSSIYLCSVPGLAGRSQETQYFGPGTRLLVL.

The chain joins TRBV5-1 to TRBJ2-1; D ambiguous. Trimming removed 4 bases from V and 0 bases from J, with 11 bases in between. This CDR3 is built from 15 residues. From germline, CDR1 is SGHRS and CDR2 YFSETQ. Written as DNA, the CDR3 is TGCGCCAGCAGCCCCTCCTTAAGCTCCTACAATGAGCAGTTCTTC. Translated: CASSPSLSSYNEQFF.